Reported below is one T cell receptor beta chain. Clones were read by immunoSEQ multiplex PCR, and TCRdb kept only the in-frame ones, dropping some. The sample contains over 85,000 clones, almost 80% of which appear only once. V was pared by 2 bases and J by 7 bases, with 11 bases between. This CDR3 comprises 12 residues. In germline, CDR1 is GTSNPN, CDR2 SVGIG (reference sequence). The data derive from a study of blood T cell repertoires in COVID-19. Across the whole study: COVID-19 samples, acute and convalescent, were from the United States, Italy and Spain.

The V call is TRBV30, the J call TRBJ1-2; D call uncertain. The material sequenced was peripheral blood. The origin of this receptor is a woman older than 75 with active or convalescent COVID-19. The CDR3: CAWSSQASGYTF. In nucleotides, the CDR3 is TGTGCCTGGAGTAGTCAAGCTAGTGGCTACACCTTC. The full variable domain, completed using reference TRBV30 and TRBJ1-2, is SQTIHQWPATLVQPVGSPLSLECTVEGTSNPNLYWYRQAAGRGLQLLFYSVGIGQISSEVPQNLSASRPQDRQFILSSKKLLLSDSGFYLCAWSSQASGYTFGSGTRLTVV.